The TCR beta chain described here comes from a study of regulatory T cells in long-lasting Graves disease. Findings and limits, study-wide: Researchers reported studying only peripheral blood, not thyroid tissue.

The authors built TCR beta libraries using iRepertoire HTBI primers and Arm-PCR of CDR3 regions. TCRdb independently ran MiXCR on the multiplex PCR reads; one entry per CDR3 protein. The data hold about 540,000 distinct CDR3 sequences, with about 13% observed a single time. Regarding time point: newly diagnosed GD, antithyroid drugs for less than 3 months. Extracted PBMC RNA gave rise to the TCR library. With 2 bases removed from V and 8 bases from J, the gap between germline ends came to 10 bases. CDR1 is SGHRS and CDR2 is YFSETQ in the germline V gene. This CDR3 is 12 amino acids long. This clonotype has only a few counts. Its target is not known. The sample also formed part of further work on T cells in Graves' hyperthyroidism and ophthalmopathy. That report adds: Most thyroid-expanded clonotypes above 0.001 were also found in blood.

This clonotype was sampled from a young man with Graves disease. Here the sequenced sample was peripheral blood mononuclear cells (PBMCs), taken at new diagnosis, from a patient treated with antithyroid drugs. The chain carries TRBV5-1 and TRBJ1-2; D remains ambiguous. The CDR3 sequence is CASSLEPGGYTF. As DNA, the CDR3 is TGCGCCAGCAGCTTAGAGCCGGGCGGCTACACCTTC.